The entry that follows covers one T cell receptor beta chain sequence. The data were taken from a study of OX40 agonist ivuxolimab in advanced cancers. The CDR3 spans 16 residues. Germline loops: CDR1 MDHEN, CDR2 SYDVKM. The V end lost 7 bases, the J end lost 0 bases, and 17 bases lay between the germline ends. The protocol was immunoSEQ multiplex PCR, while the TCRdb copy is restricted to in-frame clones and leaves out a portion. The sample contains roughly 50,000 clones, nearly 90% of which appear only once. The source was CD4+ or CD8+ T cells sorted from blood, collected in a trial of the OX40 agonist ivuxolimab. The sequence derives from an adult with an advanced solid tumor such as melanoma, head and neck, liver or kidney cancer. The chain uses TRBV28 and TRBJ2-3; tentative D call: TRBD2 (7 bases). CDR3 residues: CASNTVRGASTDTQYF. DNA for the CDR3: TGTGCCAGCAACACTGTCCGGGGGGCTAGCACAGATACGCAGTATTTT.